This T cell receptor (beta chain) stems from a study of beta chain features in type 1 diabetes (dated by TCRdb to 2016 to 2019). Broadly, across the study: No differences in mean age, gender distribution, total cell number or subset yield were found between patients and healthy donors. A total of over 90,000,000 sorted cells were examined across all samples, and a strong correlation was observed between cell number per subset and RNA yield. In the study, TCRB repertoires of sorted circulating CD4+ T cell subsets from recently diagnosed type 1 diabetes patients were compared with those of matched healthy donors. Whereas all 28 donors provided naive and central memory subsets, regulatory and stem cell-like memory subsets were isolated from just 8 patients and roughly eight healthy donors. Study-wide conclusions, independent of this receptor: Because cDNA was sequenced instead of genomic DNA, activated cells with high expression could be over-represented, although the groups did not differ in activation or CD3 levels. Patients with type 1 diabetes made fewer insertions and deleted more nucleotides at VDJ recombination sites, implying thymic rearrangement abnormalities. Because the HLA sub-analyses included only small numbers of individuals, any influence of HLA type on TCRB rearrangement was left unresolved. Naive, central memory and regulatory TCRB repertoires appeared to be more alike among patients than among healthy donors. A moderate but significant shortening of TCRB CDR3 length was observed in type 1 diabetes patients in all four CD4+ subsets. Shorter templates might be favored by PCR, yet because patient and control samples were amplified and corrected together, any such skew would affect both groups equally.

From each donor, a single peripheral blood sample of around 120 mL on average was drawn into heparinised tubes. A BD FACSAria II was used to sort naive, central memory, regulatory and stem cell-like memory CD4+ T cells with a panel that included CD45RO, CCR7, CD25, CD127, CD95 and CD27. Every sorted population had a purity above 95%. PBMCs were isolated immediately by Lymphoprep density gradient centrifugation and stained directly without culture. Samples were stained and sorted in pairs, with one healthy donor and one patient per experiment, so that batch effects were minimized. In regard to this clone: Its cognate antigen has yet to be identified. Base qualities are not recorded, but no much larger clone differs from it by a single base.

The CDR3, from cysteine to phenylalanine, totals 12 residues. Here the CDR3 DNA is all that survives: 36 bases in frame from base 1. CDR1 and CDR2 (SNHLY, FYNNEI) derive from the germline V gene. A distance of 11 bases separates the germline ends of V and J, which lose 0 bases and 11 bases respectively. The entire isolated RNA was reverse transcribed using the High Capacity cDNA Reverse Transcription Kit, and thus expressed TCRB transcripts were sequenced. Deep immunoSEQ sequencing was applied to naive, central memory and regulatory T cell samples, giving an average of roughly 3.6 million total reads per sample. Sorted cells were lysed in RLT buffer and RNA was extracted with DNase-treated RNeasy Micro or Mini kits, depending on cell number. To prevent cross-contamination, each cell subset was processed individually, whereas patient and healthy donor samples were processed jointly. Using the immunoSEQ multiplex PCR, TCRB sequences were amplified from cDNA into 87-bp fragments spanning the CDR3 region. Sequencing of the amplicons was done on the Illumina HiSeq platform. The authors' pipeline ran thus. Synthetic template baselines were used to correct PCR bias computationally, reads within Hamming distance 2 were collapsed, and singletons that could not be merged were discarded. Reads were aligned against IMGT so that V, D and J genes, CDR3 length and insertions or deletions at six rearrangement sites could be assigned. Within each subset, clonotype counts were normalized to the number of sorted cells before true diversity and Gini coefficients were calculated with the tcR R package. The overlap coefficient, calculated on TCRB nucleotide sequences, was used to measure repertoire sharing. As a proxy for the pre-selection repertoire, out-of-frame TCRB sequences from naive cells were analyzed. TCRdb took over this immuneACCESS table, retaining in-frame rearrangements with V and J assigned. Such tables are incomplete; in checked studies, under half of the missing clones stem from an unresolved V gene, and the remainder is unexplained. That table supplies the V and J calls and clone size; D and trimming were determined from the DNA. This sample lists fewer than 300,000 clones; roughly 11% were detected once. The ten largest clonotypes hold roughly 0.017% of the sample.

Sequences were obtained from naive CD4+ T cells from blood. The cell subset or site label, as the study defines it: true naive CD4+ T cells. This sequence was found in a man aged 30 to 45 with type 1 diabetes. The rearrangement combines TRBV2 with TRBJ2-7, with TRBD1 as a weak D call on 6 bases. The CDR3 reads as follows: CASSEAGARKYF. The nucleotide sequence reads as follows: TGTGCCAGCAGTGAAGCGGGGGCGAGGAAGTACTTC.